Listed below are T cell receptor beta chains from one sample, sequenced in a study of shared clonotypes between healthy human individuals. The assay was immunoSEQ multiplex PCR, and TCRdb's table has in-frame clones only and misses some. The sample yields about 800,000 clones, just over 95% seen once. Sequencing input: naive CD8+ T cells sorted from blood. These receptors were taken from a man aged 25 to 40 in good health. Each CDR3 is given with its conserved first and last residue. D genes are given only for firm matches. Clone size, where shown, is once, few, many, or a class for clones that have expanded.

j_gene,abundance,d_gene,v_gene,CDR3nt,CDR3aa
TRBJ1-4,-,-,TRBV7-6,TGTGCCAGCTCGGCCGAGTTAGGATCAAGTGAAAAACTGTTTTTT,CASSAELGSSEKLFF
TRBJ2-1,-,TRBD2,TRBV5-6,TGTGCCAGCAGCTTGTCGCCTAGCGGGACCCTCCGGGAGCAGTTCTTC,CASSLSPSGTLREQFF
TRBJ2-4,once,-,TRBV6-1,TGTGCCAGCAGTGAAGCAGGACTAGCCAAAAACATTCAGTACTTC,CASSEAGLAKNIQYF
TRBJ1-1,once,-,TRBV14,TGTGCCAGCAGCCCGGCAATCAACACTGAAGCTTTCTTT,CASSPAINTEAFF
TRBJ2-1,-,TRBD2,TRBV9,TGTGCCAGCAGCGTAGCGGGACTAGCTTACAATGAGCAGTTCTTC,CASSVAGLAYNEQFF
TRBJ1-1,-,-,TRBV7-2,TGTGCCAGCAGCCCATGGGCCGGTGCTTTCTTT,CASSPWAGAFF
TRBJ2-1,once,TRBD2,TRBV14,TGTGCCAGCAGCGTTAGGACTAGCGGCACCTACAATGAGCAGTTCTTC,CASSVRTSGTYNEQFF
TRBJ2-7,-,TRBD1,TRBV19,TGTGCCAGTAGATCCCGGGACAGGCGAGGAAACGAGCAGTACTTC,CASRSRDRRGNEQYF
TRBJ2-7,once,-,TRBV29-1,TGCAGCGTTGGAAACGAGACCTACGAGCAGTACTTC,CSVGNETYEQYF
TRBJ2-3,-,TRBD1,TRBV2,TGTGCCAGCAATGAAGGGACAGGGGGCTTAGATACGCAGTATTTT,CASNEGTGGLDTQYF
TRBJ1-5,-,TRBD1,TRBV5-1,TGCGCCAGCAGCCGGACAGGGGCCGGCAATCAGCCCCAGCATTTT,CASSRTGAGNQPQHF
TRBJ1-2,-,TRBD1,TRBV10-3,TGTGCCATCAGGGGGACAGGGGTCCCCTATGGCTACACCTTC,CAIRGTGVPYGYTF
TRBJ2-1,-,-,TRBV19,TGTGCCAGTAGCACCGGCGGGACGGAACTCAATGAGCAGTTCTTC,CASSTGGTELNEQFF
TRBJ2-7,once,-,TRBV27,TGTGCCAGCAGTTCCAGACCCTACGAGCAGTACTTC,CASSSRPYEQYF
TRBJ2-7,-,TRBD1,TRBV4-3,TGCGCCAGCAGCCAAGATTCTCCGAGACAGGGGGCGCGGGAGCAGTACTTC,CASSQDSPRQGAREQYF
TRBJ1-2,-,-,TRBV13,TGTGCCAGCAGCTCCCAGCTATCTAACTATGGCTACACCTTC,CASSSQLSNYGYTF
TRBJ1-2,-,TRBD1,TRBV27,TGTGCCAGCAGTTTAGGGCAGGGGGGGCGGAGTGGCTACACCTTC,CASSLGQGGRSGYTF
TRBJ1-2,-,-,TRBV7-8,TGTGCCAGCAGCTCCTCAAGGATCGGGATCGGGGGCGGGGGCTACACCTTC,CASSSSRIGIGGGGYTF
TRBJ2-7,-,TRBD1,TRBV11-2,TGTGCCAGCAGCTTCGGACAGGGGGACTACGAGCAGTACTTC,CASSFGQGDYEQYF
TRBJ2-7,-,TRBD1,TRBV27,TGTGCCAGCAGCGTAGCCGGGACAGTTTCCGACGAGCAGTACTTC,CASSVAGTVSDEQYF
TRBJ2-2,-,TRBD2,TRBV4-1,TGCGCCAGCAGCCCACTTGTTTTCGAGCGGGAGGAAGGGTTTGGCGGGGAGCTGTTTTTT,CASSPLVFEREEGFGGELFF
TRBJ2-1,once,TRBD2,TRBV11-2,TGTGCCAGCAGCTTAGCGGGAGGGCCATACAATGAGCAGTTCTTC,CASSLAGGPYNEQFF
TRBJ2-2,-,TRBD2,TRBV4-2,TGTGCCAGCAGCCAGGAATTTTGGACTAGCGGGATGGAGGGACCCGGGGAGCTGTTTTTT,CASSQEFWTSGMEGPGELFF
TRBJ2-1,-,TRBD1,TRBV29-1,TGCAGCGTTGAAGATAAGGGACAGGGTTGGGTCAATGAGCAGTTCTTC,CSVEDKGQGWVNEQFF
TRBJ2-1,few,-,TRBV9,TGTGCCAGCAGCTTTAGTAACTCCGAGAGGGTGCAGTTCTTC,CASSFSNSERVQFF
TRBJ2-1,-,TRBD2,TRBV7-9,TGTGCCAGCAGCTTTTATAGCGGGATAATATGGGAGCAGTTCTTC,CASSFYSGIIWEQFF
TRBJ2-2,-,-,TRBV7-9,TGTGCCAGCCGGTTACTCCACGGGGAGCTGTTTTTT,CASRLLHGELFF
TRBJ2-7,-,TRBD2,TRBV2,TGTGCCAGCAGTGAAGCGATGAAGCGGGGAACGGGAGAGCAGTACTTC,CASSEAMKRGTGEQYF
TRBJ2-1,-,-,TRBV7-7,TGTGCCAGCAGCTTAGCAACGACGGGACCCATTCTTTCTGAGCAGTTCTTC,CASSLATTGPILSEQFF
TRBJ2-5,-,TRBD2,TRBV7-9,TGTGCCAGCAGCTTAAGGGTGGGGGTAGCGGGAAACCAAGAGACCCAGTACTTC,CASSLRVGVAGNQETQYF
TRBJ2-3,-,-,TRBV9,TGTGCCAGCAGCGTAGAAGGCAGCGTAGTAGATACGCAGTATTTT,CASSVEGSVVDTQYF
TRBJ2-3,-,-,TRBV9,TGTGCCAGCGCGGGCCTGAGGGCAGATACGCAGTATTTT,CASAGLRADTQYF
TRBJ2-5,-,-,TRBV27,TGTGCCAGCAGTTGGGGACATCCGGCCACAGAGACCCAGTACTTC,CASSWGHPATETQYF
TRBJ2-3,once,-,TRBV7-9,TGTGCCAGCAGCTTGGTGCTAATAGATACGCAGTATTTT,CASSLVLIDTQYF
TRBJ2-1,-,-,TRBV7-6,TGTGCCAGCAGCTTAGTTAACGGGGCGCAAAATGAGCAGTTCTTC,CASSLVNGAQNEQFF
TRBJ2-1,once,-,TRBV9,TGTGCCAGCAGCCCCGGGCCAAATAACAATGAGCAGTTCTTC,CASSPGPNNNEQFF
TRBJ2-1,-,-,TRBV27,TGTGCCAGCAGTCCCGTTCAGGGTTACCTCTACAATGAGCAGTTCTTC,CASSPVQGYLYNEQFF
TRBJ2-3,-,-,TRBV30,TGTGCCTGGAGTGTAACGGGTTTTAGCACAGATACGCAGTATTTT,CAWSVTGFSTDTQYF
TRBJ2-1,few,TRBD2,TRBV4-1,TGCGCCAGCAGCCTTCGACTAGCGGGAGTGGATGAGCAGTTCTTC,CASSLRLAGVDEQFF
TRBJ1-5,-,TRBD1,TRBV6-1,TGTGCCAGCAGTGTAAGCCGGGACAGGGGCTACAATCAGCCCCAGCATTTT,CASSVSRDRGYNQPQHF
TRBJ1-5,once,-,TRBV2,TGTGCCAGCGGGTCTCAGCCCCAGCATTTT,CASGSQPQHF
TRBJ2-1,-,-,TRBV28,TGTGCCAGCAGTTTAGGGGCGGGACGGGTCGATGAGCAGTTCTTC,CASSLGAGRVDEQFF
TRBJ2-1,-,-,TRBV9,TGTGCCAGCAGCGTAACCGCCCTGATCTACAATGAGCAGTTCTTC,CASSVTALIYNEQFF
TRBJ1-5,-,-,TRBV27,TGTGCCAGCAGTTTCTCACCATTAGGGCCCCAGCATTTT,CASSFSPLGPQHF
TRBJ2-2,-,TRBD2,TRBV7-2,TGTGCCAGCAGCCCGACGGGACTAGGCCCAGGGAAGGGCACCGGGGAGCTGTTTTTT,CASSPTGLGPGKGTGELFF
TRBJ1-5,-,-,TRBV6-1,TGTGCCAGCAGTGAAGTCCCCCCCCCTTATAGCAATCAGCCCCAGCATTTT,CASSEVPPPYSNQPQHF